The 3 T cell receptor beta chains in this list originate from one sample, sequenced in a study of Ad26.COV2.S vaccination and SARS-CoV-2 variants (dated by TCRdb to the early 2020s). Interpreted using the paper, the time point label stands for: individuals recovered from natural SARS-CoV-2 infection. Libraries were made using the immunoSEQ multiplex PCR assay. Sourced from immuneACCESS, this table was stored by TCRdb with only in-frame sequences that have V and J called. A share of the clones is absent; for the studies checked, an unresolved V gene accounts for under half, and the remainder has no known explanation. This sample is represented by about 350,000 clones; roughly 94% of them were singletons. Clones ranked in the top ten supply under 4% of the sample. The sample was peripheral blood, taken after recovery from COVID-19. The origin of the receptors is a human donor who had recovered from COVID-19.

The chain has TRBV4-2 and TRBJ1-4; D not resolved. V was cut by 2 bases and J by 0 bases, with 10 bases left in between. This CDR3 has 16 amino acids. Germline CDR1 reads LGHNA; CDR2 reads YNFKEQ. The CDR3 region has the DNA TGTGCCAGCAGCCAACCGGACCGTGCAACTAATGAAAAACTGTTTTTT. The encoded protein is CASSQPDRATNEKLFF.

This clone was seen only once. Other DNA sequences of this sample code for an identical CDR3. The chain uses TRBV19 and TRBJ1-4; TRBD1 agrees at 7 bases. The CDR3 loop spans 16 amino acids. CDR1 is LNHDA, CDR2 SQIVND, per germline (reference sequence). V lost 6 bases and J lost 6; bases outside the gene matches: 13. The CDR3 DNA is TGTGCCAGTAGCCAGGGGGGTCCAAACCTTCATGAAAAACTGTTTTTT. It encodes CASSQGGPNLHEKLFF.

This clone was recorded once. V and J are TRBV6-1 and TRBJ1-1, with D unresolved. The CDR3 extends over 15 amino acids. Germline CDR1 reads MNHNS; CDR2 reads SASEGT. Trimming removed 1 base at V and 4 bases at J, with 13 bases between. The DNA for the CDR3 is TGTGCCAGCAGTGAAGGAAGAACTTTAGGCACTGAAGCTTTCTTT. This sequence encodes CASSEGRTLGTEAFF.